The rows below give T cell receptor beta chains drawn from one sample of a study of T cells after yellow fever vaccination. TCRdb ran MiXCR on the 5' RACE reads and lists one entry per CDR3 protein. This sample has under 400,000 distinct CDR3 sequences, with roughly 10% found just once. Source: PBMCs, taken on the day of the first yellow fever vaccination. The receptors were gathered from a man between 18 and 35 years old who received the YFV17D yellow fever vaccine. CDR3s include the opening cysteine and the closing phenylalanine or tryptophan. The D gene is left open where the match is weak.

J gene: TRBJ1-2
V gene: TRBV7-2
D gene: NA
CDR3 protein: CASSHPGQNYGYTF

J gene: TRBJ1-6
V gene: TRBV20-1
D gene: TRBD1
CDR3 protein: CSAVTGDSPLHF

J gene: TRBJ2-1
V gene: TRBV6-2/TRBV6-3
D gene: NA
CDR3 protein: CASSYSSLPLVVNNEQFF

J gene: TRBJ2-2
V gene: TRBV4-3
D gene: NA
CDR3 protein: CASSQGGTGELFF

J gene: TRBJ1-2
V gene: TRBV19
D gene: TRBD1
CDR3 protein: CASSIVGGTGPSIYGYTF

J gene: TRBJ1-1
V gene: TRBV3-1
D gene: NA
CDR3 protein: CASSPPNLYTEAFF

J gene: TRBJ2-3
V gene: TRBV2
D gene: NA
CDR3 protein: CASTPTWTLTDTQYF

J gene: TRBJ1-4
V gene: TRBV20-1
D gene: NA
CDR3 protein: CSARSGGGATNEKLFF

J gene: TRBJ2-7
V gene: TRBV6-1
D gene: NA
CDR3 protein: CASRDDTYEQYF

J gene: TRBJ1-1
V gene: TRBV20-1
D gene: NA
CDR3 protein: CSAMVGGTEAFF

J gene: TRBJ2-5
V gene: TRBV5-1
D gene: TRBD2
CDR3 protein: CASSRELAGGPGTQYF

J gene: TRBJ2-1
V gene: TRBV20-1
D gene: TRBD1
CDR3 protein: CSARDYTGGNEQFF

J gene: TRBJ2-7
V gene: TRBV29-1
D gene: NA
CDR3 protein: CSVVRTYEQYF

J gene: TRBJ1-2
V gene: TRBV5-8
D gene: NA
CDR3 protein: CASSRGSYGYTF

J gene: TRBJ2-3
V gene: TRBV7-7
D gene: NA
CDR3 protein: CASSFPGHRTDTQYF